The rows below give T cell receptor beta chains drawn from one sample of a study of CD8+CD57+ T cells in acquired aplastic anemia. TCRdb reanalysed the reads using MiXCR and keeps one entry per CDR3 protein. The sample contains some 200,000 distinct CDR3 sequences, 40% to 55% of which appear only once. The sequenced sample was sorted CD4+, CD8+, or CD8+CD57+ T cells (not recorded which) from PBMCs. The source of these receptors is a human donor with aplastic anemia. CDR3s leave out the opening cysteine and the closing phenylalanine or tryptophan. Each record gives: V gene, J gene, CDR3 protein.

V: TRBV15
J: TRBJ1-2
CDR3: ATSNGNYGYT

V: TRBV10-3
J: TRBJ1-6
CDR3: AISEDREVSPLH

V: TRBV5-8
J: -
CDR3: ASSTFQETQY

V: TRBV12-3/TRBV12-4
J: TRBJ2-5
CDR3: ASSRDSPQETQY

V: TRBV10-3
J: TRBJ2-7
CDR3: AISGRTGTYEQY

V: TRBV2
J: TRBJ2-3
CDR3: ATPNGTSGRDTQY

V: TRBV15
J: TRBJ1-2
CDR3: ATSLGPNYGYT

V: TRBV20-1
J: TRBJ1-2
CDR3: SATQAVGGYT

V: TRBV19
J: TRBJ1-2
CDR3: ACSPSAGDYGYT

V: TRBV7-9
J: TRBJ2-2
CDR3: ASSGDRNTGELF

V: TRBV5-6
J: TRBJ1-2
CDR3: ASTVPPGNGYT

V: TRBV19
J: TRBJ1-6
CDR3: ASSISGKGSPLH

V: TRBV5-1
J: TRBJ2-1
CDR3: ASSLVQREFSNEQF

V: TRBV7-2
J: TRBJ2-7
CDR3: ASSLARAYEQY

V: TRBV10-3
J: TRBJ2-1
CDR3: AISDTTSGSSNEQF

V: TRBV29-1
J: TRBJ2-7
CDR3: SVLGLAGGEGGEQY

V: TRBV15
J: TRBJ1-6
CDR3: ATSREGQDRLSSPFH

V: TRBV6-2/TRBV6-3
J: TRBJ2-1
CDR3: ASSYRDRGEQF

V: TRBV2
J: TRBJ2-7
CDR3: ASTVGQVAYEQY

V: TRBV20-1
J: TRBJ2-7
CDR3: SARNAETYEQY

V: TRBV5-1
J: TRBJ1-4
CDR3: ASTSDVDEKLF

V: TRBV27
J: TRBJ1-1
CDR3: ASSLLDRNTEAF

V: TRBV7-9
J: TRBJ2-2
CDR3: ASSQLASGRFSGELF

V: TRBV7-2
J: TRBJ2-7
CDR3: ASRLISGSSYEQY

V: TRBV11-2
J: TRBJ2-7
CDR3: ASSLGPSLQGIGYDQY

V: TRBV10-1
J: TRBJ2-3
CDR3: ASSATQRWDTQY

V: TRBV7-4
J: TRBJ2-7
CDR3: ASSQNRLYEQY

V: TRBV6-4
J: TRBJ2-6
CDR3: ASSDSYAGSGANVLT

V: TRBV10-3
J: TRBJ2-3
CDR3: AISGAGVNTDTQY

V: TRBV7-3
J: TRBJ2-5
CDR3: ASSSRHETQY

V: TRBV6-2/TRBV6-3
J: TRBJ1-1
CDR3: TSSTGVGRKNTEAF

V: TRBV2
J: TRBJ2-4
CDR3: ASDQGLAKNIQY

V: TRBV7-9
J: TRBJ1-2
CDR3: ASSFSQEGREGGYT

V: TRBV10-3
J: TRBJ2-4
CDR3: AISEGNRENIQY

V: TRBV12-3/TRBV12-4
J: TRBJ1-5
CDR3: ASTLGLSQPQH

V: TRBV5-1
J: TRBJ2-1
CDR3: ASSLTPGLFYNEQF

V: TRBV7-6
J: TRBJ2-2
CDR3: ASSRVGTGELF

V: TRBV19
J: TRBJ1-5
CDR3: ASSIATGEDQPQH

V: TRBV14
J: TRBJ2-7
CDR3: ASSPDTSYEQY

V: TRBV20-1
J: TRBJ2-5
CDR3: SARLAGGPRETQY

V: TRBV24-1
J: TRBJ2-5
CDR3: ATSDPPGAQY

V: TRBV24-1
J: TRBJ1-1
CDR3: ATSVRTGGITEAF

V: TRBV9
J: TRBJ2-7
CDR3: ASSVGVGLSYEQY

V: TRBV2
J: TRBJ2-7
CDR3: ASSPAYSKHYEQY

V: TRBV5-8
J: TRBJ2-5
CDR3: ASRQGLASSHRETQY

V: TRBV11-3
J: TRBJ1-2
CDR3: ASTGGNLGYT

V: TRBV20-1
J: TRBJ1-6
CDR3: SARGDREISPLH

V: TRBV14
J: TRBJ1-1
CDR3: ASSQGQNMNTEAF

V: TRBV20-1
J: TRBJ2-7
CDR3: SARDPTSGEQY

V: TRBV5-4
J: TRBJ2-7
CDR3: ASRLDGSGGAYEQY

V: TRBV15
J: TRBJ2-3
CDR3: ATSTRTSGASDTQY

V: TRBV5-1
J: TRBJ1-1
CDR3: ASSRDKNTEAF

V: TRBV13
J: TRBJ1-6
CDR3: ASGFRDSPLH